The T cell receptor (beta chain) under discussion was sequenced for a study of blood T cells in healthy people across ages. The CDR3 length is 13 residues. Germline V lookup: CDR1 DFQATT, CDR2 SNEGSKA (reference sequence). J was trimmed by 0 bases and V by 7 bases; bases with no gene match: 4. This clonotype has more than one count but fewer than ten. PBMCs, at least 6 million per sample, were isolated. Then a second PCR, running about 6 to 12 cycles, was carried out with a sample-barcoded 5' primer and a J-beta primer mix. Each cDNA molecule carried a tag from a template-switch adaptor that contained 12 random nucleotides. Each sample yielded at least 2.5 million CDR3-containing paired-end reads. TCRdb fed the 5' RACE reads into MiXCR, producing one record per CDR3 protein. The table lists more than 1,400,000 distinct CDR3 sequences, approximately 38% of them singletons, with 7.9% in the top ten.

Sequencing input: blood. The chain is built from TRBV20-1 and TRBJ2-3, with 7 bases that match TRBD2. The TCR sequence derives from a woman younger than 35 in good health. CDR3 sequence: CSGGTTSTDTQYF. CDR3 nucleotides: TGCAGTGGTGGGACTACTAGCACAGATACGCAGTATTTT.